This T cell receptor (beta chain) is drawn from a study of OX40 agonist ivuxolimab in advanced cancers. A single count supports this clone. Its specificity is unknown. Sequencing was performed with immunoSEQ multiplex PCR; in TCRdb, only in-frame clones are kept and a portion is missing. The sample lists tens of thousands of clones; around nine tenths were seen once. Study-wide findings and caveats: Clonal expansion among partial responders at 0.1-3.0 mg/kg ranked near the lowest. Nonresponders, in some cases, also had low normalized T-cell clonal expansion. The investigators did not determine what antigen specificity the expanded peripheral T cells had.

Germline V gene data show CDR1 as SGDLS and CDR2 as YYNGEE. CDR3 size: 13 residues. With 0 bases removed from V and 12 bases from J, the gap between germline ends came to 13 bases. Sequencing was performed on CD4+ or CD8+ T cells sorted from blood, taken in a trial of the OX40 agonist ivuxolimab. The receptor comes from an adult with an advanced solid tumor such as melanoma, head and neck, liver or kidney cancer. The V and J genes are TRBV9 and TRBJ2-1, with a possible D match to TRBD2 (6 bases). DNA of the CDR3: TGTGCCAGCAGCGTAGCCGGAGGGGAAGTGCAGTTCTTC. Encoded protein: CASSVAGGEVQFF.